This T cell receptor (beta chain) emerged from a study of T cells expressing NK-cell markers. The study, taken as a whole, reports: The CD3+CD56-NKG2C+ fraction of a few donors was also led by these clonotypes.

From germline, CDR1 is SGHTA and CDR2 FQGTGA. This CDR3 comprises 12 residues. Comment on this clonotype: The target antigen is unknown.

Synthesis of TCR beta cDNA relied on 5'RACE template switching carrying UMIs. Each CDR3 protein gets one entry in TCRdb, which reprocessed the 5' RACE reads and gives no DNA. This sample's clone table lists 350,000 to 400,000 distinct CDR3 sequences. The receptor was isolated from a woman in her forties or fifties in good health. The chain couples TRBV7-3 to TRBJ2-1; the TCRdb D gene call, TRBD2, has no DNA to confirm it. The sequencing sample was made of blood T cells: a sorted CD56 or NKG2C T cell subset, CD4+ or CD8+ T cells, or bulk PBMC T cells (not recorded which). CDR3 protein: CASSLGGTQQFF.